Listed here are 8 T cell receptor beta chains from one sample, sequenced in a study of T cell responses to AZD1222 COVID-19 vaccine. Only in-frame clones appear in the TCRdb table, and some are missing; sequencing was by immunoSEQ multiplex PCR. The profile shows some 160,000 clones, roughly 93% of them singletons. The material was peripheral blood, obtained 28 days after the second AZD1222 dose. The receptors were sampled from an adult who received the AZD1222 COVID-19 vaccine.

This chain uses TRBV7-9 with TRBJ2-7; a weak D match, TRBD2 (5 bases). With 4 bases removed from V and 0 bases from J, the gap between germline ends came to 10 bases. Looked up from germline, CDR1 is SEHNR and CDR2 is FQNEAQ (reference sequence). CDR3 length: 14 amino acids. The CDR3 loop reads CASSSADGSYEQYF. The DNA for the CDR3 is TGTGCCAGCAGCTCAGCGGACGGCTCCTACGAGCAGTACTTC.

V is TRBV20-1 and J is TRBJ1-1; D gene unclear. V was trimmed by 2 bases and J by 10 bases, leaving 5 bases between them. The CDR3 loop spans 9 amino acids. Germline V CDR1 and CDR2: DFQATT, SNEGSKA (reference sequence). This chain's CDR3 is CSARSGAFF. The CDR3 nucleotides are TGCAGTGCTAGATCTGGAGCTTTCTTT.

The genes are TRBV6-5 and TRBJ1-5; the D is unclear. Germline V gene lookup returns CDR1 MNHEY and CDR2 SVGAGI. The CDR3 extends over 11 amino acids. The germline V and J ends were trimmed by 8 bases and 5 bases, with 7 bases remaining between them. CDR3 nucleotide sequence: TGTGCCAGCGGGGTTTATCAGCCCCAGCATTTT. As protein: CASGVYQPQHF.

In nucleotides, the CDR3 is TGTGCCAGCAGTGAATTCCAGCCCCCAAAATACGAGCAGTACTTC. The encoded protein is CASSEFQPPKYEQYF. The V and J genes are TRBV2 and TRBJ2-7; D gene ambiguous. CDR1 and CDR2 (germline): SNHLY, FYNNEI. V lost 2 bases and J 4 bases, leaving 15 bases between the germline ends. The CDR3 extends over 15 amino acids.

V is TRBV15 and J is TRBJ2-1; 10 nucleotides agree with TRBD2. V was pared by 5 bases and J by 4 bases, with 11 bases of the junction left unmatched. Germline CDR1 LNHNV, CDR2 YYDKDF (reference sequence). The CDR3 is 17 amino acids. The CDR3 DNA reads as TGTGCCACCAGCTCCACACGTACTAGCGGGGTTTACAATGAGCAGTTCTTC. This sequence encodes CATSSTRTSGVYNEQFF.

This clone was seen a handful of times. CDR3 loop: CSAEAGNGYTF. CDR3 coding DNA: TGCAGTGCTGAGGCTGGGAATGGCTACACCTTC. The J gene is TRBJ1-2, the V gene TRBV20-1; D is unclear. Germline V lookup: CDR1 DFQATT, CDR2 SNEGSKA (reference sequence). Trimming took off 5 bases at V and 6 bases at J, with 10 bases between the two ends. CDR3 size: 11 residues.

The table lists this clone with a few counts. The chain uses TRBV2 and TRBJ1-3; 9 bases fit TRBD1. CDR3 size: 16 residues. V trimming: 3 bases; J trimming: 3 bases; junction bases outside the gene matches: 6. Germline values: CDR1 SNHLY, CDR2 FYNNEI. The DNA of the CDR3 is TGTGCCAGCAGTGAGGGACAGGGAGGCGGTGGAAACACCATATATTTT. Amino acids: CASSEGQGGGGNTIYF.

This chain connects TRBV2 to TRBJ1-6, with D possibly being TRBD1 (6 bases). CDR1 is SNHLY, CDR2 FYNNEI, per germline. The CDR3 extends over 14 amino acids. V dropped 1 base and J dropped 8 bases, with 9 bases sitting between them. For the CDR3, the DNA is TGTGCCAGCAGTGAAGGGCAGGGGTATTCACCCCTCCACTTT. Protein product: CASSEGQGYSPLHF.